This T cell receptor beta chain was captured by sequencing in a study of cytomegalovirus exposure and HLA in healthy donors. General study results and limits: In vitro assays verified that three CMV-associated chains recognized CMV antigens specifically. Relative to equally common others, HLA-associated TCR beta chains showed greater clonal expansion in a later analysis. Later analysis identified a missense DCLRE1C variant that was linked to TCR beta V- and J-gene trimming.

The PCR made use of 60 Vbeta and 13 Jbeta primers. Produced via immunoSEQ multiplex PCR; TCRdb's table is partial and in-frame only. Of 110,000 or so clones in the sample, roughly 80% were seen once. Trimming removed 2 bases from V and 1 base from J; junction bases left unmatched: 2. Germline loops: CDR1 MNHNS, CDR2 SASEGT. CDR3 size: 15 residues. A few counts support this clone. Antigen: not known. V and J are TRBV6-1 and TRBJ2-1, with 7 bases that match TRBD2. This clonotype was obtained from a woman aged 18-29 years in good health and CMV-seronegative. The sample taken for sequencing was PBMCs. The CDR3 sequence is CASSETGGSYNEQFF. In DNA, the CDR3 is TGTGCCAGCAGTGAAACGGGGGGTTCCTACAATGAGCAGTTCTTC.